Listed here are 31 T cell receptor beta chains from one sample, sequenced in a study of human T cells and chemical hapten exposure (dated by TCRdb to the early 2020s). The library was built by means of 5' RACE. TCRdb lists the instrument as Illumina MiSeq. In TCRdb, the public reads were trimmed at Q25 with fastp and aligned with MiXCR, with productive beta chains retained. Entries are consolidated by CDR3 protein sequence, retaining the most common genes and DNA. This sample is represented by approximately 140,000 distinct CDR3 sequences; roughly 4.1% of them were singletons. Over 1.3% of the sample goes to the ten largest clones. Total RNA was extracted from unfractionated whole blood collected in Tempus Blood RNA tubes. The receptor source for this set is a female donor in good health.

The sample holds many counts of this clonotype. This rearrangement joins TRBV12-5 to TRBJ1-5; TRBD1 matches at 9 bases. The germline V gene encodes CDR1 LGHNT and CDR2 FRNRAP. This CDR3 spans 17 amino acids. V dropped 0 bases and J dropped 7; count of bases not matched to a gene: 10. CDR3 nucleotides: TGTGCTAGTGGTTTGGTACTCCGGACAGGGGTTGGACAGCCCCAGCATTTT. Amino acids: CASGLVLRTGVGQPQHF.

This clonotype was counted ten times or more. In DNA form, the CDR3 reads TGTGCCAGCAGCAAGACTAGCGGGGACCGCTACAATGAGCAGTTCTTC. This codes for CASSKTSGDRYNEQFF. The chain is built from TRBV5-4 and TRBJ2-1; TRBD2 agrees at 11 bases. Germline loops: CDR1 SGHNT, CDR2 YYREEE (reference sequence). The CDR3 is 16 amino acids. J was trimmed by 3 bases and V by 4 bases; bases with no gene match: 6.

This clonotype has a count of ten or more. The V and J genes are TRBV30 and TRBJ2-3, with D unclear. Germline-derived CDR1 and CDR2 are GTSNPN and SVGIG (reference sequence). The V end was cut by 5 bases, the J end by 2 bases, with 5 bases between. The CDR3 has 11 amino acids. CDR3 region: CAWVNTDTQYF. The DNA for the CDR3 is TGTGCCTGGGTTAACACAGATACGCAGTATTTT.

This clonotype was seen ten or more times. The chain is built from TRBV29-1 and TRBJ1-3; D remains unclear. Germline V lookup: CDR1 SQVTM, CDR2 ANQGSEA. The length of the CDR3 is 11 residues. V was pared by 7 bases and J by 3 bases, with 7 bases between. In nucleotides, the CDR3 is TGCAGCGGTTGGGTTGGAAACACCATATATTTT. Its protein product is CSGWVGNTIYF. Looking up the rest from reference TRBV29-1 and TRBJ1-3 gives the full variable domain: SAVISQKPSRDICQRGTSLTIQCQVDSQVTMMFWYRQQPGQSLTLIATANQGSEATYESGFVIDKFPISRPNLTFSTLTVSNMSPEDSSIYLCSGWVGNTIYFGEGSWLTVV.

The chain joins TRBV5-6 to TRBJ2-1; TRBD2 agrees at 9 bases. CDR1 and CDR2 from the germline V gene are SGHDT and YYEEEE. CDR3 length: 15 residues. With 4 bases clipped from V and 6 bases from J, the junction kept 8 bases outside the gene matches. The CDR3 region is CASSNPRGGLNEQFF. The CDR3, as DNA: TGTGCCAGCAGCAACCCGCGGGGGGGCCTCAATGAGCAGTTCTTC.

The J gene is TRBJ1-6, the V gene TRBV5-4; tentative D call: TRBD1 (6 bases). Germline CDR1 and CDR2: SGHNT and YYREEE (reference sequence). Trimming shortened V by 4 bases and J by 10 bases, and 21 bases separated the two germline ends. This CDR3 comprises 16 residues. For the CDR3, the DNA is TGTGCCAGCAGCCGAGATACAGGGACCTATAGGTCACCCCTCCACTTT. Amino acids: CASSRDTGTYRSPLHF.

In this sample, this clonotype turned up a few times. The gene calls are TRBV10-2 and TRBJ2-5, with D perhaps TRBD2 (5 bases). Between the trimmed V and J ends, which lost 2 bases and 4 bases, there was a span of 5 bases. CDR1 is WSHSY, CDR2 SAAADI, per germline. CDR3 length: 12 residues. DNA for the CDR3: TGCGCCAGCAGTGAGGAGGGAGAGACCCAGTACTTC. As protein: CASSEEGETQYF.

This clonotype was counted between two and nine times. Being one base from a much bigger clone, this may be a read error. The chain joins TRBV6-5 to TRBJ1-1, with D possibly TRBD1 on 6 matching bases. CDR1 is MNHEY, CDR2 SVGAGI, per germline. Trimming shortened V by 0 bases and J by 10 bases, and 21 bases separated the two germline ends. The CDR3 sequence is 16 residues long. The CDR3, as DNA: TGTGCCAGCAGTTACTCATTTGGGGGCTCGGGCCGGGGAGCTTTCTTT. Amino acid sequence: CASSYSFGGSGRGAFF.

This clonotype was counted at least ten times. This chain connects TRBV5-1 to TRBJ1-4; D may be TRBD1 (5 bases). There are 15 residues in the CDR3. The V gene lost 4 bases and the J gene lost 5 bases, with 15 bases spanning the gap. CDR1 is SGHRS, CDR2 YFSETQ, per germline. Here the CDR3 DNA reads TGCGCCAGCAGCCCGAGTGGGGGGATAAATGAAAAACTGTTTTTT. Its protein product is CASSPSGGINEKLFF.

This clonotype occurred many times. This rearrangement joins TRBV19 to TRBJ1-6, with TRBD1 matching over 9 bases. In germline, CDR1 is LNHDA, CDR2 SQIVND (reference sequence). Trimming took 3 bases from V and 5 from J; bases not matched to a gene: 11. This CDR3 has 18 residues. For the CDR3, the DNA is TGTGCCAGTAGTATCCGATCGGACAGGGGCATGGATAATTCACCCCTCCACTTT. Protein product: CASSIRSDRGMDNSPLHF.

This clonotype was detected many times. The gene calls are TRBV10-3 and TRBJ1-5; D ambiguous. Trimming took 0 bases from V and 3 from J, leaving 9 bases between them. This CDR3 is built from 15 residues. Germline V gene lookup returns CDR1 ENHRY and CDR2 SYGVKD. The CDR3 here is CAISESRDDNQPQHF. DNA for the CDR3: TGTGCCATCAGTGAGTCGAGGGATGACAATCAGCCCCAGCATTTT.

The table lists this clonotype with many counts. The genes are TRBV14 and TRBJ2-7, with a tentative D call TRBD1 (6 bases). Trimming removed 8 bases at V and 0 bases at J, with 8 bases between. Germline-derived CDR1 and CDR2 are SGHDN and FVKESK. CDR3 length: 12 amino acids. Written as DNA, the CDR3 is TGTGCCAGCGGGACATTCTCCTACGAGCAGTACTTC. Amino acids: CASGTFSYEQYF.

This clonotype was counted ten times or more. This chain joins TRBV7-9 and TRBJ2-5; D remains unclear. The CDR3 runs to 12 residues. V lost 2 bases and J 5 bases, leaving 6 bases between the germline ends. The germline CDR1 and CDR2 sequences are SEHNR and FQNEAQ (reference sequence). Written as DNA, the CDR3 is TGTGCCAGCAGCTTATTGGTGGAGACCCAGTACTTC. This encodes CASSLLVETQYF.

In this sample, this clonotype turned up many times. This chain connects TRBV6-1 to TRBJ2-2; TRBD1 aligns across 10 bases. The V segment lost 6 bases and the J segment 6 bases; nucleotides outside the gene matches: 7. CDR1 and CDR2 from the germline V gene are MNHNS and SASEGT. CDR3 length equals 15 residues. The DNA for the CDR3 is TGTGCCAGCAGAAGACAGGGGGCATTATCCGGGGAGCTGTTTTTT. Its translation is CASRRQGALSGELFF.

There are many counts of this clonotype. This chain connects TRBV7-2 to TRBJ2-7; D gene uncertain. Germline assignment: CDR1 SGHTA and CDR2 FQGNSA. Trimming left V 1 base short and J 2 bases short, with 6 bases between. The CDR3 covers 13 residues. This CDR3 reads CASSLGRPYEQYF. The CDR3 bases are TGTGCCAGCAGCTTAGGTAGACCCTACGAGCAGTACTTC.

This clonotype was detected ten times or more. The chain uses TRBV6-2 or TRBV6-3 and TRBJ2-3, with TRBD2 matching over 8 bases. The CDR3 has 17 residues. The V segment lost 0 bases and the J segment 4 bases; nucleotides outside the gene matches: 9. Per the germline V gene, CDR1 is MNHEY and CDR2 is SVGEGT. In DNA form, the CDR3 reads TGTGCCAGCAGTTACTCAAGCGGGGGCTCGCCCGCAGATACGCAGTATTTT. As protein: CASSYSSGGSPADTQYF.

The sample holds many counts of this clonotype. The CDR3 protein is CASSLDAGSKGYTF. The DNA of the CDR3 is TGTGCCAGCAGCTTGGATGCGGGTTCTAAAGGCTACACCTTC. The chain combines TRBV5-4 with TRBJ1-2; D uncertain. CDR1 SGHNT and CDR2 YYREEE come from the germline V gene (reference sequence). This CDR3 comprises 14 residues. V gave up 0 bases and J gave up 8 bases, with 14 bases separating them.

This clonotype was picked up a small number of times. The chain joins TRBV7-9 to TRBJ1-6; D gene ambiguous. There are 12 residues in the CDR3. Germline V gene lookup returns CDR1 SEHNR and CDR2 FQNEAQ (reference sequence). Trimming pared 3 bases from V and 9 bases from J, leaving 6 bases between. Here the CDR3 reads CASSLDGSPLHF. The DNA of the CDR3 is TGTGCCAGCAGCTTGGACGGTTCACCCCTCCACTTT. The complete variable domain, with remaining parts taken from reference TRBV7-9 and TRBJ1-6, reads DTGVSQNPRHKITKRGQNVTFRCDPISEHNRLYWYRQTLGQGPEFLTYFQNEAQLEKSRLLSDRFSAERPKGSFSTLEIQRTEQGDSAMYLCASSLDGSPLHFGNGTRLTVT.

This clonotype was counted many times. The chain employs TRBV18 and TRBJ1-1; unclear D gene. The CDR3 is 15 residues long. The germline V gene encodes CDR1 KGHSH and CDR2 LQKENI. Trimming left V 2 bases short and J 1 base short, with 11 bases between. The CDR3 bases are TGTGCCAGCTCACCAGGACCACCCTCGAACACTGAAGCTTTCTTT. It translates to CASSPGPPSNTEAFF.

This clonotype was seen repeatedly, ten times or more. The chain employs TRBV11-1 and TRBJ1-2, with a possible D match to TRBD1 (5 bases). Germline V gene data show CDR1 as SGHAT and CDR2 as FQDESV (reference sequence). V was shortened by 5 bases and J by 4 bases, with 17 bases between the two germline ends. CDR3 size: 15 residues. CDR3 DNA: TGTGCCAGCAGCCCACGCGTACGGGGCCGCTATGGCTACACCTTC. It codes for CASSPRVRGRYGYTF.

This clonotype has ten or more counts. The chain carries TRBV6-5 and TRBJ1-5, with TRBD1 identical over 8 bases. This CDR3 contains 14 residues. With 4 bases clipped from V and 5 bases from J, the junction kept 4 bases outside the gene matches. The germline V gene has CDR1 MNHEY and CDR2 SVGAGI. Here the CDR3 DNA reads TGTGCCAGCAGTTCCAGGACAGGGCATCAGCCCCAGCATTTT. It translates to CASSSRTGHQPQHF.

This clonotype has just a few counts. The V gene is TRBV4-3, the J gene TRBJ1-2; 7 bases fit TRBD1. CDR1 LGHNA and CDR2 YSLEER come from the germline V gene. This CDR3 is built from 16 residues. V was pared by 0 bases and J by 8 bases, with 12 bases of the junction left unmatched. The CDR3 protein is CASSQDLTGSSLGYTF. The CDR3 DNA reads TGCGCCAGCAGCCAAGACTTGACAGGGTCTTCCCTAGGCTACACCTTC.

This clonotype was counted many times. The chain links TRBV4-2 to TRBJ2-1; maybe TRBD1 (5 bases). CDR1 and CDR2 from the germline V gene are LGHNA and YNFKEQ. The CDR3 runs to 14 residues. The V gene lost 1 base and the J gene lost 5 bases, with 9 bases spanning the gap. CDR3 amino acids: CASSQGQKDNEQFF. CDR3 bases: TGTGCCAGCAGCCAAGGACAGAAAGACAATGAGCAGTTCTTC.

This clonotype was detected ten times or more. This chain uses TRBV21-1 with TRBJ1-2; the table's D gene call, TRBD1, was not cross checked with the DNA. TRBV21-1 is an annotated pseudogene. CDR3 length: 17 residues. CDR3 DNA sequence: TGTGCCAGCAGCAAAGAGGGGGACAGCTATCTGAGAAATGGCTACACCTTC. It translates to CASSKEGDSYLRNGYTF.

This clonotype was seen just once. One base away lies a much larger clone, so this may be a sequencing read error. Lacking the conserved final phenylalanine or tryptophan, this CDR3 likely reflects a read error. The rearrangement joins TRBV7-9 to TRBJ1-1, with D perhaps TRBD1 (5 bases). The germline V and J ends were trimmed by 8 bases and 10 bases, with 14 bases remaining between them. The CDR3 contains 11 residues. Germline CDR1 reads SEHNR; CDR2 reads FQNEAQ (reference sequence). DNA of the CDR3: TGTGCCAGCTCTTGGGGGGAGGCAGCTTTCTCT. Its translation: CASSWGEAAFS.

With respect to this clonotype: One base away lies a much larger clone, so this may be a sequencing read error. This CDR3 is CASSLSGSPYTEALF. The CDR3 DNA reads TGTGCCAGCAGTTTATCCGGGAGCCCTTACACTGAAGCTCTCTTT. The chain recombines TRBV27 with TRBJ1-1; unclear D gene. This CDR3 is 15 amino acids long. The V gene's germline CDR1 is MNHEY and CDR2 SMNVEV (reference sequence).

The sample holds many counts of this clonotype. This chain uses TRBV4-2 with TRBJ2-2; 7 bases align to TRBD2. CDR3 length: 13 residues. From germline, CDR1 is LGHNA and CDR2 YNFKEQ. After removal of 3 bases from V and 9 bases from J, the junction contained 4 bases not matched to a gene. The CDR3 is CASSQTGGRELFF. CDR3 DNA sequence: TGTGCCAGCAGCCAGACGGGGGGTCGGGAGCTGTTTTTT.

This clonotype was picked up many times. This sequence joins TRBV18 and TRBJ1-1, with D uncertain. The CDR3 covers 17 residues. CDR1 is KGHSH, CDR2 LQKENI, per germline. V shed 3 bases and J shed 0 bases, with 17 bases lying between them. CDR3: CASSPVAAANMNTEAFF. The DNA of the CDR3 is TGTGCCAGCTCACCGGTGGCGGCAGCTAATATGAACACTGAAGCTTTCTTT. The entire variable domain, with the rest obtained from reference TRBV18 and TRBJ1-1, is as follows: NAGVMQNPRHLVRRRGQEARLRCSPMKGHSHVYWYRQLPEEGLKFMVYLQKENIIDESGMPKERFSAEFPKEGPSILRIQQVVRGDSAAYFCASSPVAAANMNTEAFFGQGTRLTVV.

This clonotype occurred many times. The rearrangement joins TRBV5-4 to TRBJ2-1; 12 bases map to TRBD2. Trimming at V came to 4 bases and at J to 8 bases, leaving 7 bases not matched to a gene. Germline assignment: CDR1 SGHNT and CDR2 YYREEE (reference sequence). The CDR3 is made up of 15 amino acids. The CDR3 spells CASSQRLAGGYEQFF. CDR3 sequence (DNA): TGTGCCAGCAGCCAGCGGCTAGCGGGGGGGTATGAGCAGTTCTTC.

This clonotype showed up many times. The gene calls are TRBV6-1 and TRBJ1-5; tentatively, D is TRBD1 (6 bases). The CDR3 is 13 residues long. Germline V gene data show CDR1 as MNHNS and CDR2 as SASEGT. Deletions cut 6 bases from V and 7 bases from J, with 13 bases between. The CDR3 reads CASRGASGQPQHF. CDR3 DNA: TGTGCCAGCAGGGGGGCATCAGGACAGCCCCAGCATTTT.

This clonotype was seen many times. This chain links TRBV12-3 or TRBV12-4 with TRBJ2-3; tentatively, D is TRBD1 (5 bases). There are 13 residues in the CDR3. Trimming took off 7 bases at V and 2 bases at J, with 10 bases between the two ends. This CDR3 is CASNGQTTDTQYF. In DNA, the CDR3 is TGTGCCAGCAATGGACAAACCACAGATACGCAGTATTTT.